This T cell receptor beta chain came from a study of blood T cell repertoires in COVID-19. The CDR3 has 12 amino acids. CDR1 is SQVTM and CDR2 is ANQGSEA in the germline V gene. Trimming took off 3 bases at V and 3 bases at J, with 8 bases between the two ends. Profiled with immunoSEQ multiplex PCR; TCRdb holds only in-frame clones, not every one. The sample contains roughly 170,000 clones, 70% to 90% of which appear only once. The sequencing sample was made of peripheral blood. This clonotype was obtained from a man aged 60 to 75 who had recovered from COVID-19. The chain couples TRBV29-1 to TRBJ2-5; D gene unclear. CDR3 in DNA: TGCAGCGTTGAGATAGAGAAAGAGACCCAGTACTTC. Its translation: CSVEIEKETQYF.